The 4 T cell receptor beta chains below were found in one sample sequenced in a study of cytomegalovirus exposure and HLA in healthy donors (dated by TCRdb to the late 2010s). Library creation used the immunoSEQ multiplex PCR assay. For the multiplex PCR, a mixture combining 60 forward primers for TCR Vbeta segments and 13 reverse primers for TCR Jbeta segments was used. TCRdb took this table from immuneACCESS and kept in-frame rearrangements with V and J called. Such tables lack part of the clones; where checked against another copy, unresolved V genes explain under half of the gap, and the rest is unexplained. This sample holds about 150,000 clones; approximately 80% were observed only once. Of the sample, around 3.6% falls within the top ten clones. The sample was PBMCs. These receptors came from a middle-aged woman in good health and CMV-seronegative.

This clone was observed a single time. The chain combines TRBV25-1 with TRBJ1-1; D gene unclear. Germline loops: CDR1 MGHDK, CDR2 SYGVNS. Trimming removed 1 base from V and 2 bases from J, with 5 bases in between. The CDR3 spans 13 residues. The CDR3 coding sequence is TGTGCCAGCAGTGAATCTGGCAACACTGAAGCTTTCTTT. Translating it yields CASSESGNTEAFF.

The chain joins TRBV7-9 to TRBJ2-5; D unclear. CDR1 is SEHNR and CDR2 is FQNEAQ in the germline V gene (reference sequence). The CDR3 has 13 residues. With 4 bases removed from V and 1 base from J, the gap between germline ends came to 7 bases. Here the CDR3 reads CASSSRSQETQYF. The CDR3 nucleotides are TGTGCCAGCAGCTCCCGGTCCCAAGAGACCCAGTACTTC.

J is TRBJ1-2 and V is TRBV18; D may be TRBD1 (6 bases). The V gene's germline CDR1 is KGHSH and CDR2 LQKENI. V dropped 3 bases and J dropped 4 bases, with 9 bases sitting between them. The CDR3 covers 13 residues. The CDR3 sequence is CASSPGAGYGYTF. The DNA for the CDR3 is TGTGCCAGCTCACCGGGGGCCGGCTATGGCTACACCTTC.

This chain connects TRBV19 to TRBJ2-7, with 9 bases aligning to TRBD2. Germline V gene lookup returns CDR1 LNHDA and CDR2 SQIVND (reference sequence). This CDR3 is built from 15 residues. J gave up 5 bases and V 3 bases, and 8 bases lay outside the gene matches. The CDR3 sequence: CASSMRIAGAHEQYF. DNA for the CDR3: TGTGCCAGTAGTATGAGGATAGCGGGAGCCCACGAGCAGTACTTC.